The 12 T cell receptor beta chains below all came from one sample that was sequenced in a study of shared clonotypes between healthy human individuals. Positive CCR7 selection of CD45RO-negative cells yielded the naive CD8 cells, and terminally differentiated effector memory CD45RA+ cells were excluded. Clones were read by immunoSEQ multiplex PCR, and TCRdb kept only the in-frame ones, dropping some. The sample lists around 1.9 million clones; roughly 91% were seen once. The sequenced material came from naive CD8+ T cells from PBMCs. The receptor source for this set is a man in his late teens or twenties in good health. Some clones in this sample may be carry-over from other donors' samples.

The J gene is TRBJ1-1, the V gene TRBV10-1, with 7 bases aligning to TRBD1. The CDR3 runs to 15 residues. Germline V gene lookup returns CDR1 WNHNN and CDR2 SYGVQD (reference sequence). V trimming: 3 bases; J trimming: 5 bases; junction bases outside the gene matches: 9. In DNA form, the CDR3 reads TGCGCCAGCAGTGAAAGCTCAGGGGGATGGACTGAAGCTTTCTTT. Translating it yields CASSESSGGWTEAFF.

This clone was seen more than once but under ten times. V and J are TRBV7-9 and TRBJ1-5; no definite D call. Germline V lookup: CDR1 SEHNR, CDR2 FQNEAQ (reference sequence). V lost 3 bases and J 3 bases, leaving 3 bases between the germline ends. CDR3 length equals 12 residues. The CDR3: CASSFYNQPQHF. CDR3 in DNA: TGTGCCAGCAGCTTCTACAATCAGCCCCAGCATTTT. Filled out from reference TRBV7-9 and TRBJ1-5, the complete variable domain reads DTGVSQNPRHKITKRGQNVTFRCDPISEHNRLYWYRQTLGQGPEFLTYFQNEAQLEKSRLLSDRFSAERPKGSFSTLEIQRTEQGDSAMYLCASSFYNQPQHFGDGTRLSIL.

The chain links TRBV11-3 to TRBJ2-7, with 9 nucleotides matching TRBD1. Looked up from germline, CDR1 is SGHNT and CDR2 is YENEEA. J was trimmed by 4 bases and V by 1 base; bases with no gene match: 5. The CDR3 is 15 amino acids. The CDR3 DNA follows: TGTGCCAGCAGCTTAGGACCGGGACAGGGTTACGAGCAGTACTTC. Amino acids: CASSLGPGQGYEQYF. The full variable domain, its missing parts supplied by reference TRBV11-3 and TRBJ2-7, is EAGVVQSPRYKIIEKKQPVAFWCNPISGHNTLYWYLQNLGQGPELLIRYENEEAVDDSQLPKDRFSAERLKGVDSTLKIQPAELGDSAVYLCASSLGPGQGYEQYFGPGTRLTVT.

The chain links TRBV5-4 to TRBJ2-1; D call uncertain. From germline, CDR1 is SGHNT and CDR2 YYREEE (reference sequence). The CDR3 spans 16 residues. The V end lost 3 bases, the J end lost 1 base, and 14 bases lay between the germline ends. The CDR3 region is CASSSAEGHSYNEQFF. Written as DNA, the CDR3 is TGTGCCAGCAGCTCGGCGGAAGGTCATTCCTACAATGAGCAGTTCTTC.

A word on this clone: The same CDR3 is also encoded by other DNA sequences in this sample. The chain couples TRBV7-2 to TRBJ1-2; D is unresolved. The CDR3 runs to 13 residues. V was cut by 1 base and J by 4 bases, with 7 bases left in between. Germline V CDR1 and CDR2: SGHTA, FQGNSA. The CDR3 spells CASSLGAGYGYTF. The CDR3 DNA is TGTGCCAGCAGCTTAGGCGCAGGCTATGGCTACACCTTC.

CDR3 sequence reads: CASSFVTANTGELFF. The CDR3, as DNA: TGCGCCAGCAGCTTTGTGACAGCGAACACCGGGGAGCTGTTTTTT. The chain employs TRBV5-1 and TRBJ2-2, with D possibly TRBD1 on 5 matching bases. With 2 bases removed from V and 0 bases from J, the gap between germline ends came to 8 bases. From germline, CDR1 is SGHRS and CDR2 YFSETQ. The CDR3 is made up of 15 amino acids.

DNA for the CDR3: TGTGCCAGCAGCTTGGGACAGGGGGCTGCTAACTATGGCTACACCTTC. Its translation: CASSLGQGAANYGYTF. J is TRBJ1-2 and V is TRBV11-2, with 12 bases identical to TRBD1. Per the germline V gene, CDR1 is SGHAT and CDR2 is FQNNGV. V trimming: 3 bases; J trimming: 0 bases; junction bases outside the gene matches: 2. The CDR3 consists of 16 residues.

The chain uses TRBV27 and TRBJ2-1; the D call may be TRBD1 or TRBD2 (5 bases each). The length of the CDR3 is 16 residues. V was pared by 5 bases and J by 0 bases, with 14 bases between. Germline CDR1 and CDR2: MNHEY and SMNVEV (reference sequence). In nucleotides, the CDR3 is TGTGCCAGCAGTCTCCGATCAGGGAGCTCCTACAATGAGCAGTTCTTC. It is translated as CASSLRSGSSYNEQFF.

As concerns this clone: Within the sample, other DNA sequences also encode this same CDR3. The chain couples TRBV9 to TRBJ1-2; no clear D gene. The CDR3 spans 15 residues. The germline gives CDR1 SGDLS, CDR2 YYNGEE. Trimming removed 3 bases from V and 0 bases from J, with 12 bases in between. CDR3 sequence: CASSARDRANYGYTF. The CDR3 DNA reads TGTGCCAGCAGCGCTCGAGATCGAGCTAACTATGGCTACACCTTC.

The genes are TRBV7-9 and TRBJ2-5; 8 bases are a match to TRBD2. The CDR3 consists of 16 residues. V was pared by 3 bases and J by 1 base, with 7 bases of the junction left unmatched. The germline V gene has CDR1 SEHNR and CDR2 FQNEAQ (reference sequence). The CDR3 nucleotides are TGTGCCAGCAGCTTTAGCAGCGGGAGTCTCCAAGAGACCCAGTACTTC. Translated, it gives CASSFSSGSLQETQYF.

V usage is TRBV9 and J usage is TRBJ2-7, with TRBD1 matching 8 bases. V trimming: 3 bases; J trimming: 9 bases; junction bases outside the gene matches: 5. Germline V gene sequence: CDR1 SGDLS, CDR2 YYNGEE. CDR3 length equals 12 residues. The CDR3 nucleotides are TGTGCCAGCAGCGAGGGGACAGGTTGGCAGTACTTC. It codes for CASSEGTGWQYF.

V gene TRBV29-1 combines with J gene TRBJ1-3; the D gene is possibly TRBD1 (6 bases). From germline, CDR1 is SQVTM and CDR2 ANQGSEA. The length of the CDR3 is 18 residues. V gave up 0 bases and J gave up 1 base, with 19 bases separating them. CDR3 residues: CSVEDWGSGTKSGNTIYF. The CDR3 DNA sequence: TGCAGCGTTGAAGATTGGGGGTCCGGGACAAAGTCTGGAAACACCATATATTTT.